This TCR beta chain was profiled in a study of HIV-infected children after antiretroviral therapy interruption. Study-wide context: Weeks 0, 48 and 150 were sampled under continuous treatment.

Treatment meaning: PENTA 11 planned treatment interruption arm or continuous ART arm. Naive CD4+ CD45RA+ CD45RO- T cells were FACS-sorted from thawed PBMCs. CDR3 length: 12 residues. Germline V gene lookup returns CDR1 ENHRY and CDR2 SYGVKD. The J segment lost 3 bases and the V segment lost 11 bases, leaving 5 bases of the junction unmatched. Unique molecular identifiers were included in an RNA-based 3' RACE TCR library. TCRdb called the 3' RACE reads again in MiXCR, with one record for every CDR3 protein. The sample contains fewer than 100,000 distinct CDR3 sequences, about 6.3% of which appear only once.

This sample comprised CD45RA+ CD4+ T cells from PBMCs, pooled from several time points, obtained from a donor given antiretroviral therapy, either interrupted or continuous. Subset meaning: naive CD4+ CD45RA+ CD45RO- T cells. The sequence came from a pool of human donors with HIV. This chain links TRBV10-3 with TRBJ2-3, with 7 bases fitting TRBD2. The CDR3 protein is CALGTTTDTQYF. CDR3 nucleotides: TGTGCCTTAGGGACTACTACAGATACGCAGTATTTT.